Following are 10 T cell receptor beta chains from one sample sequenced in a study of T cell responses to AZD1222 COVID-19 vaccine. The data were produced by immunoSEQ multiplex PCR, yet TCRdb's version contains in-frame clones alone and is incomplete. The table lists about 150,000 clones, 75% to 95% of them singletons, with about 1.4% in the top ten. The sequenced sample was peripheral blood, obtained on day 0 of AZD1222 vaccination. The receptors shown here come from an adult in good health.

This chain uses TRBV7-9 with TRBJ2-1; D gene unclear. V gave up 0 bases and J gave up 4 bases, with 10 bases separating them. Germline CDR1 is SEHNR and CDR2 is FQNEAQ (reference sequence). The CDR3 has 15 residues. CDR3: CASSLAASKYNEQFF. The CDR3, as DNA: TGTGCCAGCAGCTTAGCAGCCTCGAAGTACAATGAGCAGTTCTTC. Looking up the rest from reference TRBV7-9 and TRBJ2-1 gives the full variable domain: DTGVSQNPRHKITKRGQNVTFRCDPISEHNRLYWYRQTLGQGPEFLTYFQNEAQLEKSRLLSDRFSAERPKGSFSTLEIQRTEQGDSAMYLCASSLAASKYNEQFFGPGTRLTVL.

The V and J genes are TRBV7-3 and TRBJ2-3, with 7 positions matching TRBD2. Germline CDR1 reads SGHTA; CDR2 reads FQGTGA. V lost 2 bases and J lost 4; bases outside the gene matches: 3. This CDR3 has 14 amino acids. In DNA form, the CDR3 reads TGTGCCAGCAGCTTACGACTAGCAGCAGATACGCAGTATTTT. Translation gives CASSLRLAADTQYF.

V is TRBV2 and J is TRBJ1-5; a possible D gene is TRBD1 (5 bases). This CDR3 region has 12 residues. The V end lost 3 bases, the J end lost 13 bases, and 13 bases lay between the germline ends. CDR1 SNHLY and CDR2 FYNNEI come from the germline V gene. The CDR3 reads CASSEGLPRQHF. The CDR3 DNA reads TGTGCCAGCAGTGAGGGACTTCCGCGGCAGCATTTT.

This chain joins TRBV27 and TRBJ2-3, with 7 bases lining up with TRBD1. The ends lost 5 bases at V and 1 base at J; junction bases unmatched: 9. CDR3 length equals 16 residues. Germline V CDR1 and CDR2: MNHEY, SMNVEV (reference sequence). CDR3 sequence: CASSPRYRGRTDTQYF. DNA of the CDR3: TGTGCCAGCAGTCCTCGATACAGGGGCCGCACAGATACGCAGTATTTT.

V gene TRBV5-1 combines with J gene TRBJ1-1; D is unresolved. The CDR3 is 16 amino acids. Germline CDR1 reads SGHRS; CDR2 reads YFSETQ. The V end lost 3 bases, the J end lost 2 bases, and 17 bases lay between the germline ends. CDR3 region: CASSSPPSGLNTEAFF. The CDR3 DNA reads TGCGCCAGCAGCTCCCCGCCATCGGGGTTAAACACTGAAGCTTTCTTT.

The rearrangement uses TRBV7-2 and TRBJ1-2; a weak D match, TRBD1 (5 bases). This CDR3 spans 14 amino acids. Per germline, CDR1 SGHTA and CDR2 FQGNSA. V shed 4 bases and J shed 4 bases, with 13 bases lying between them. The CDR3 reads CASSSRTSPYGYTF. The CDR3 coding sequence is TGTGCCAGCAGCTCTCGGACAAGCCCCTATGGCTACACCTTC.

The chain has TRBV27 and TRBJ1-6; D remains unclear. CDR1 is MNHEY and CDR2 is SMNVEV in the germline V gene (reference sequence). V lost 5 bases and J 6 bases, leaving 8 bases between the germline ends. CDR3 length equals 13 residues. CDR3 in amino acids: CASSRLTNSPLHF. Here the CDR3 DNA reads TGTGCCAGCAGTCGCTTGACTAATTCACCCCTCCACTTT.

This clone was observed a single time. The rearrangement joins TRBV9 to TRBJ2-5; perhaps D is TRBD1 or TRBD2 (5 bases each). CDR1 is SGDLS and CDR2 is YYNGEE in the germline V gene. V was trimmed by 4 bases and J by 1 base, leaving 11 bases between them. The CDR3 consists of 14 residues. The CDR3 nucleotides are TGTGCCAGCAGCCCATGGGACCTCCAAGAGACCCAGTACTTC. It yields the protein CASSPWDLQETQYF.

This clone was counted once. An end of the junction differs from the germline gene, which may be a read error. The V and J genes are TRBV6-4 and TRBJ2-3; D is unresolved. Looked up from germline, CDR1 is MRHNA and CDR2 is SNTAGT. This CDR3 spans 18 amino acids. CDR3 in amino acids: CASSDSIIGVGFPQPWHF. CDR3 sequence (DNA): TGTGCCAGCAGTGACTCGATTATCGGAGTGGGATTTCCGCAACCATGGCATTTT.

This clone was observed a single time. CDR3 sequence reads: CASSKKGQRQETQYF. The CDR3 coding sequence is TGTGCCAGCAGCAAAAAGGGACAGAGGCAAGAGACCCAGTACTTC. The V and J genes are TRBV21-1 and TRBJ2-5; TRBD1, the D gene given by the table, was not confirmed from the DNA. TRBV21-1 constitutes a pseudogene. The CDR3 is 15 residues long.